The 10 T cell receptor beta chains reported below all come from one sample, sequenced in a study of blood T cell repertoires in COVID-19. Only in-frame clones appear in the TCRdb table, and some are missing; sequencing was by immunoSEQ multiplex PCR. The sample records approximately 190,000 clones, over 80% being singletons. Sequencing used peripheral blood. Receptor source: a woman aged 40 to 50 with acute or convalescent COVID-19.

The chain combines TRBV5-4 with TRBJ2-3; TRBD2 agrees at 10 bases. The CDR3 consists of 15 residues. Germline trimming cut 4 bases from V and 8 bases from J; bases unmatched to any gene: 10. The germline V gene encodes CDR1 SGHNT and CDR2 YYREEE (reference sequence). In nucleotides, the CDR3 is TGTGCCAGCAGCGTACCGGGACTAGCGTTAGGTACGCAGTATTTT. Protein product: CASSVPGLALGTQYF. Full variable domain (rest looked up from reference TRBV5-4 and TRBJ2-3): ETGVTQSPTHLIKTRGQQVTLRCSSQSGHNTVSWYQQALGQGPQFIFQYYREEENGRGNFPPRFSGLQFPNYSSELNVNALELDDSALYLCASSVPGLALGTQYFGPGTRLTVL.

The CDR3 nucleotides are TGTGCCAGCAGCTCGGTCCTCCCAAGAGAGCAGTTCTTC. Translation gives CASSSVLPREQFF. The chain uses TRBV5-5 and TRBJ2-1; D uncertain. Looked up from germline, CDR1 is SGHKS and CDR2 is YYEKEE (reference sequence). With 3 bases removed from V and 10 bases from J, the gap between germline ends came to 14 bases. The CDR3 totals 13 residues.

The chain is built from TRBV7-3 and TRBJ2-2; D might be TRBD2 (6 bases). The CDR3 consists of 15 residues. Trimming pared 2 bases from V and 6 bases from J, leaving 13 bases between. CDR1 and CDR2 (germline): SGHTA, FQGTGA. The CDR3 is CASSLSPGVAGELFF. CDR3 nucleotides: TGTGCCAGCAGCTTATCGCCGGGGGTCGCCGGGGAGCTGTTTTTT.

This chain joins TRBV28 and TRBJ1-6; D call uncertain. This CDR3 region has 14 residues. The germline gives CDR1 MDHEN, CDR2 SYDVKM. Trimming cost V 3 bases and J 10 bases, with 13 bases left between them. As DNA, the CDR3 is TGTGCCAGCAGTTTTAGCATTCGTGGGTCACCCCTCCACTTT. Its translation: CASSFSIRGSPLHF.

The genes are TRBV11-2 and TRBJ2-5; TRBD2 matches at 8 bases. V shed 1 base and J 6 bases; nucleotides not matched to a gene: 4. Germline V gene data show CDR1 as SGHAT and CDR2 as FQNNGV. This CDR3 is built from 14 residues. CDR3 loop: CASSLALAAQTQYF. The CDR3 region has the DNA TGTGCCAGCAGCTTAGCACTAGCGGCTCAGACCCAGTACTTC. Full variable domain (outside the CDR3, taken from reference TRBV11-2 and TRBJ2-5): EAGVAQSPRYKIIEKRQSVAFWCNPISGHATLYWYQQILGQGPKLLIQFQNNGVVDDSQLPKDRFSAERLKGVDSTLKIQPAKLEDSAVYLCASSLALAAQTQYFGPGTRLLVL.

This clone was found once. CDR3 nucleotide sequence: TGCGCCAGCAGGGCGGAAATCGGGAGCTCCTACGAGCAGTACTTC. Translation: CASRAEIGSSYEQYF. V is TRBV4-1 and J is TRBJ2-7, with a tentative D call TRBD2 (6 bases). This CDR3 region has 15 residues. V was shortened by 6 bases and J by 0 bases, with 15 bases between the two germline ends. Germline CDR1 reads MGHRA; CDR2 reads YSYEKL.

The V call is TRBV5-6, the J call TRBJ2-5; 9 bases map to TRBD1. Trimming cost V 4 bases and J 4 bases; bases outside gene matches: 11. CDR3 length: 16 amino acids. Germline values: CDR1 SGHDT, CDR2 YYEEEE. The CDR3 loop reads CASSKGQGMGAETQYF. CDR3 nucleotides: TGTGCCAGCAGCAAGGGACAGGGTATGGGTGCAGAGACCCAGTACTTC.

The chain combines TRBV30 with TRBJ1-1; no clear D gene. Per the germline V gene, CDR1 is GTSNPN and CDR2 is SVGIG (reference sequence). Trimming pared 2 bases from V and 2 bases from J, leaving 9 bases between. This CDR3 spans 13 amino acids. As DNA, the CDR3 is TGTGCCTGGAGTTTAGAGTTAAACACTGAAGCTTTCTTT. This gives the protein CAWSLELNTEAFF.

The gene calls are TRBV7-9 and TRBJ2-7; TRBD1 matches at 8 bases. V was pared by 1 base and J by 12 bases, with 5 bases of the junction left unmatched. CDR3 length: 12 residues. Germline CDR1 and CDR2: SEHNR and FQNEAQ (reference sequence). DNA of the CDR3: TGTGCCAGCAGCTTAGGGGCAGGGGGCTTGTACTTC. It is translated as CASSLGAGGLYF.

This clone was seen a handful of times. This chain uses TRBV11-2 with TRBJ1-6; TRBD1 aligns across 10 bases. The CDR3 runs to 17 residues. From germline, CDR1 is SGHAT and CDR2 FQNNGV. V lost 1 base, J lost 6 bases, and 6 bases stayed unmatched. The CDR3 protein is CASSLAGTGAFNSPLHF. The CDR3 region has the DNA TGTGCCAGCAGCTTAGCTGGGACAGGGGCTTTTAATTCACCCCTCCACTTT.